The rows below give T cell receptor beta chains drawn from one sample of a study of molecular identifiers for immune sequencing clone quantification. Each CDR3 protein is one row after TCRdb ran MiXCR on the PCR reads. The table has approximately 320,000 distinct CDR3 sequences, about 23% seen once. The source material was naive CD8+ T cells from blood, with Jurkat cell RNA spiked in. The receptor set was obtained from a human donor in good health. Some libraries in this study had Jurkat cell RNA spiked in. Both conserved end residues are part of each CDR3. The order of the fields is clone size, V gene, D gene, J gene, CDR3 protein, CDR3 DNA. D genes are given only for firm matches. Size tells how often a clone was seen (once, few, many) or the class of an expanded clone, and some rows leave it out.

.	TRBV24-1	.	TRBJ2-2	CATSERGDTGELFF	TGTGCCACCAGTGAGCGCGGTGACACCGGGGAGCTGTTTTTT
many	TRBV12-3/TRBV12-4	.	TRBJ2-2	CASSFPGTGELFF	TGTGCCAGCAGTTTCCCAGGTACCGGGGAGCTGTTTTTT
few	TRBV4-3	.	TRBJ1-1	CASSQGAVAVLNTEAFF	TGCGCCAGCAGCCAAGGGGCCGTGGCTGTGTTGAACACTGAAGCTTTCTTT
many	TRBV20-1	TRBD2	TRBJ2-7	CSARDPLADSWEQYF	TGCAGTGCTAGAGACCCTCTAGCGGACTCCTGGGAGCAGTACTTC
few	TRBV4-1	TRBD1	TRBJ1-5	CASSQGPDGGGLGQPQHF	TGCGCCAGCAGCCAAGGCCCGGACGGAGGGGGCTTGGGTCAGCCCCAGCATTTT
.	TRBV20-1	.	TRBJ1-5	CSARDTGISQPQHF	TGCAGTGCTAGAGATACGGGTATTAGTCAGCCCCAGCATTTT
few	TRBV19	TRBD1	TRBJ2-2	CASRGQGVTGELFF	TGTGCCAGTAGAGGGCAGGGGGTGACCGGGGAGCTGTTTTTT
few	TRBV11-1	.	TRBJ2-1	CASSSLTDYNEQFF	TGTGCCAGCAGCTCCTTGACGGATTACAATGAGCAGTTCTTC
many	TRBV24-1	TRBD1	TRBJ2-1	CATSLTGFPYNEQFF	TGTGCCACCAGTCTGACAGGGTTTCCCTACAATGAGCAGTTCTTC
many	TRBV7-2	.	TRBJ2-3	CASSSGITSTDTQYF	TGTGCCAGCAGCTCGGGGATAACTAGCACAGATACGCAGTATTTT
many	TRBV29-1	.	TRBJ2-5	CSVPDYRSYQETQYF	TGCAGCGTACCCGACTACCGAAGTTACCAAGAGACCCAGTACTTC
many	TRBV5-1	.	TRBJ2-1	CASSLEGGPINEQFF	TGCGCCAGCAGCTTGGAGGGGGGGCCCATCAATGAGCAGTTCTTC
many	TRBV6-5	.	TRBJ2-7	CASSYSSVYEQYF	TGTGCCAGCAGTTACTCCTCGGTTTACGAGCAGTACTTC
many	TRBV7-2	.	TRBJ2-7	CASSFGASAYEQYF	TGTGCCAGCAGCTTTGGTGCGTCCGCCTACGAGCAGTACTTC
.	TRBV9	.	TRBJ2-1	CASSAPPRLESDNEQFF	TGTGCCAGCAGCGCCCCCCCACGGCTAGAATCGGACAATGAGCAGTTCTTC
few	TRBV20-1	TRBD2	TRBJ2-7	CSAAGDYEYEQYF	TGCAGTGCCGCCGGGGACTACGAATACGAGCAGTACTTC